The following is a T cell receptor beta chain sequence with its context. Its specificity is not known. From germline, CDR1 is SQVTM and CDR2 ANQGSEA. V was pared by 4 bases and J by 3 bases, with 9 bases between. The CDR3 length is 12 residues. The source of the sample is a study of cytomegalovirus exposure and HLA in healthy donors. Study-wide results and limits: With high specificity and sensitivity, the classifier reportedly diagnosed cytomegalovirus status. Several of the most significant clusters appeared linked to common viral pathogens, based on a later analysis. CMV serostatus was the only immune exposure information that was available.

PCR involved 60 Vbeta and 13 Jbeta primers. Here immunoSEQ multiplex PCR was the method, and the copy in TCRdb shows in-frame clones only, minus some. The sample has around 300,000 clones, 72% seen once; the top ten hold about 2.1%. The material sequenced was PBMCs. This chain connects TRBV29-1 to TRBJ2-5; D might be TRBD1 (6 bases). The sequence derives from a female donor in good health and CMV-seronegative. The CDR3 region is CSVGHREETQYF. The CDR3 DNA reads as TGCAGCGTTGGGCACAGGGAAGAGACCCAGTACTTC.